The 12 T cell receptor beta chains below come from one sample, sequenced in a study of T cell changes during pregnancy in multiple sclerosis (dated by TCRdb to between 2018 and 2021). Preparation of the library involved the immunoSEQ multiplex PCR assay. The clones in this table, taken by TCRdb from immuneACCESS, are in-frame only. Not every clone is retained; where verified, under half of the shortfall comes from an unresolved V gene, and the cause of the rest is unknown. The sample table lists approximately 60,000 clones, 85% to 95% of them with a count of one. About 3.2% of the sample is in the top ten clones. The sample here was CD8+ T cells from peripheral blood mononuclear cells, taken in the third trimester of pregnancy. All receptors derive from a female donor with multiple sclerosis, enrolled in a pregnancy study.

The CDR3 nucleotides are TGCAGCGTTGCAAAGACAGATTCCTACGAGCAGTACTTC. Its translation is CSVAKTDSYEQYF. The chain has TRBV29-1 and TRBJ2-7; perhaps TRBD1 as D (5 bases). The V gene's germline CDR1 is SQVTM and CDR2 ANQGSEA. V lost 4 bases to trimming and J lost 1 base, with 11 bases between them. This CDR3 is 13 amino acids long.

The V gene is TRBV19, the J gene TRBJ2-3; D might be TRBD2 (5 bases). Trimming shortened V by 4 bases and J by 2 bases, and 16 bases separated the two germline ends. CDR3 length: 16 amino acids. The V gene's germline CDR1 is LNHDA and CDR2 SQIVND (reference sequence). As DNA, the CDR3 is TGTGCCAGTAGTAGGGGAGAGACTTTATACACAGATACGCAGTATTTT. Translated, it gives CASSRGETLYTDTQYF.

This rearrangement joins TRBV27 to TRBJ2-1, with a tentative D call TRBD1 (5 bases). From germline, CDR1 is MNHEY and CDR2 SMNVEV (reference sequence). V was cut by 2 bases and J by 4 bases, with 15 bases left in between. This CDR3 is 16 amino acids long. CDR3 sequence (DNA): TGTGCCAGCAGTTTACCAGGGAAAGTGGGGTACAATGAGCAGTTCTTC. Its translation: CASSLPGKVGYNEQFF.

The genes are TRBV5-5 and TRBJ2-3; weak D call: TRBD1 (6 bases). This CDR3 comprises 14 residues. Germline CDR1 reads SGHKS; CDR2 reads YYEKEE (reference sequence). V dropped 1 base and J dropped 4 bases, with 10 bases sitting between them. The CDR3 bases are TGTGCCAGCAGCTTGTTGGGGGCCGCAGATACGCAGTATTTT. This encodes CASSLLGAADTQYF.

The V call is TRBV5-4, the J call TRBJ1-1, with D uncertain. CDR1 and CDR2 (germline): SGHNT, YYREEE (reference sequence). There are 14 residues in the CDR3. The V end lost 0 bases, the J end lost 4 bases, and 10 bases lay between the germline ends. The CDR3 bases are TGTGCCAGCAGCTTGGATGGGCAGTCCACTGAAGCTTTCTTT. It translates to CASSLDGQSTEAFF.

This clone was picked up one time. The chain employs TRBV13 and TRBJ2-1; the D gene is possibly TRBD2 (5 bases). Germline loops: CDR1 PRHDT, CDR2 FYEKMQ (reference sequence). The CDR3 is 14 amino acids. Trimming stripped 8 bases from V and 0 bases from J, with 11 bases between. For the CDR3, the DNA is TGTGCCAGCGACATTGGGAGCTCCTACAATGAGCAGTTCTTC. Residues: CASDIGSSYNEQFF.

V is TRBV6-5 and J is TRBJ1-6; the D is unclear. The germline CDR1 and CDR2 sequences are MNHEY and SVGAGI. CDR3 length equals 14 residues. Deletions cut 5 bases from V and 7 bases from J, with 12 bases between. The CDR3 loop is CASSPNLENSPLHF. For the CDR3, the DNA is TGTGCCAGCAGTCCTAACTTGGAGAATTCACCCCTCCACTTT.

This sequence joins TRBV9 and TRBJ2-1; 8 bases match TRBD2. Germline V CDR1 and CDR2: SGDLS, YYNGEE. V dropped 2 bases and J dropped 5; count of bases not matched to a gene: 6. The CDR3 extends over 15 amino acids. The CDR3 nucleotides read TGTGCCAGCAGCGTCCGGGAGGGGGGCCACAATGAGCAGTTCTTC. Protein: CASSVREGGHNEQFF.

This sequence joins TRBV29-1 and TRBJ1-4; D perhaps matches TRBD1 (5 bases). The CDR3 contains 16 residues. Trimming cost V 2 bases and J 8 bases, with 21 bases left between them. Per germline, CDR1 SQVTM and CDR2 ANQGSEA. The DNA for the CDR3 is TGCAGCGTTGAATTAGCGGGGGGACTAAGGACGGAAAAACTGTTTTTT. This translates into CSVELAGGLRTEKLFF.

The CDR3 protein is CASSLLVGSSYEQYF. The CDR3 DNA is TGTGCCAGCAGTTTACTCGTCGGGAGCTCCTACGAGCAGTACTTC. The V and J genes are TRBV27 and TRBJ2-7, with D maybe TRBD2 (6 bases). Trimming cost V 2 bases and J 0 bases, with 11 bases left between them. Per germline, CDR1 MNHEY and CDR2 SMNVEV (reference sequence). This CDR3 contains 15 residues.

This chain links TRBV5-6 with TRBJ2-7, with D maybe TRBD1 (5 bases). The germline gives CDR1 SGHDT, CDR2 YYEEEE. Trimming stripped 4 bases from V and 0 bases from J, with 8 bases between. There are 13 residues in the CDR3. The CDR3 DNA reads TGTGCCAGCAGCCCAGACAGCTCCTACGAGCAGTACTTC. This gives the protein CASSPDSSYEQYF.

The chain carries TRBV4-1 and TRBJ1-5; 7 positions agree with TRBD1. CDR1 and CDR2 from the germline V gene are MGHRA and YSYEKL. The CDR3 covers 14 residues. V shed 5 bases, J shed 4 bases, and the junction held 5 bases outside the gene matches. The CDR3 DNA sequence: TGCGCCAGCAGCTCCGGGACAGAAAATCAGCCCCAGCATTTT. Protein: CASSSGTENQPQHF.